A single sample is the source of the 14 T cell receptor beta chains below, sequenced in a study of shared T cell receptors in the human thymus. Some clones are missing from TCRdb's copy, which holds only in-frame ones; the method was immunoSEQ multiplex PCR. This sample has hundreds of thousands of clones; around 87% occur once, and the top ten carry roughly 0.0087%. This same sample was also part of a study on human thymus T cells.

Sequenced: thymocytes. Receptors were obtained from a boy under two years old with a congenital heart defect.

V and J are TRBV4-3 and TRBJ2-1; TRBD2 matches 11 bases. Germline CDR1 and CDR2: LGHNA and YSLEER. V was clipped by 0 bases and J by 8 bases; unmatched bases: 6. CDR3 size: 16 residues. The CDR3 region has the DNA TGCGCCAGCAGCCAAGATCCTAGCGGGGGGATTCATGAGCAGTTCTTC. This translates into CASSQDPSGGIHEQFF.

V gene TRBV13 combines with J gene TRBJ1-4; 8 nucleotides line up with TRBD1. Germline V gene data show CDR1 as PRHDT and CDR2 as FYEKMQ (reference sequence). V lost 3 bases and J lost 6; bases outside the gene matches: 3. The CDR3 runs 14 residues. DNA for the CDR3: TGTGCCAGCAGCTTCAGGGGGCGCGATGAAAAACTGTTTTTT. Translating gives CASSFRGRDEKLFF.

The genes are TRBV7-2 and TRBJ1-4, with D perhaps TRBD1 (6 bases). The V gene's germline CDR1 is SGHTA and CDR2 FQGNSA. The CDR3 sequence is 15 residues long. Trimming took 2 bases from V and 1 from J, leaving 8 bases between them. The CDR3 bases are TGTGCCAGCAGCTTAACAGGGAGAACTAATGAAAAACTGTTTTTT. Its translation is CASSLTGRTNEKLFF.

The chain has TRBV29-1 and TRBJ1-4; 8 bases are a match to TRBD1. After removal of 7 bases from V and 4 bases from J, the junction contained 8 bases not matched to a gene. Germline CDR1 is SQVTM and CDR2 is ANQGSEA. The CDR3 is 14 amino acids. The CDR3 region has the DNA TGCAGCGCCCGTCGGACAGGGAATAATGAAAAACTGTTTTTT. Protein sequence: CSARRTGNNEKLFF.

This chain connects TRBV6-5 to TRBJ2-7, with a possible D match to TRBD1 (6 bases). Trimming took off 2 bases at V and 1 base at J, with 12 bases between the two ends. This CDR3 has 15 amino acids. Germline V gene data show CDR1 as MNHEY and CDR2 as SVGAGI. CDR3 sequence: CASSYGRGSSYEQYF. The CDR3 DNA follows: TGTGCCAGCAGTTACGGCAGGGGTAGTTCCTACGAGCAGTACTTC.

The chain combines TRBV29-1 with TRBJ1-5; D is unclear. The CDR3 consists of 12 residues. Germline CDR1 is SQVTM and CDR2 is ANQGSEA. V lost 7 bases, J lost 0 bases, and 7 bases lay in between. The CDR3 loop is CSAQSSNQPQHF. Written as DNA, the CDR3 is TGCAGCGCCCAGTCTAGCAATCAGCCCCAGCATTTT.

This clone has a handful of counts. V usage is TRBV6-6 and J usage is TRBJ1-1; 7 nucleotides agree with TRBD1. The V and J ends lost 5 bases and 1 base, in that order; junction bases with no gene match: 1. The CDR3 contains 13 residues. Germline-derived CDR1 and CDR2 are MNHNY and SVGAGI (reference sequence). CDR3 DNA: TGTGCCAGCAGTAACAGGGGGAACACTGAAGCTTTCTTT. The encoded protein is CASSNRGNTEAFF.

The V and J genes are TRBV4-3 and TRBJ1-4; possible D gene TRBD1, 6 bases. V was cut by 0 bases and J by 8 bases, with 19 bases left in between. Germline V gives CDR1 LGHNA, CDR2 YSLEER. CDR3 length: 17 amino acids. The CDR3 bases are TGCGCCAGCAGCCAAGACGGGGGGCAGGGTTCAAACGAAAAACTGTTTTTT. Its protein product is CASSQDGGQGSNEKLFF.

The rearrangement joins TRBV11-2 to TRBJ1-4; 9 bases are a match to TRBD1. V shed 2 bases, J shed 4 bases, and the junction held 8 bases outside the gene matches. The CDR3 consists of 17 residues. Germline CDR1 is SGHAT and CDR2 is FQNNGV. The CDR3 DNA reads as TGTGCCAGCAGCTTATGCGGAGGGACAGGGATTAATGAAAAACTGTTTTTT. Its translation: CASSLCGGTGINEKLFF.

The CDR3 is CASSLGGGQANTEAFF. CDR3 nucleotide sequence: TGTGCCAGCAGCTTAGGGGGGGGACAAGCGAACACTGAAGCTTTCTTT. The V gene is TRBV7-9, the J gene TRBJ1-1; maybe TRBD1 (6 bases). CDR3 length equals 16 residues. V dropped 1 base and J dropped 1 base, with 13 bases sitting between them. Germline V CDR1 and CDR2: SEHNR, FQNEAQ (reference sequence). The full variable domain, completed using reference TRBV7-9 and TRBJ1-1, is DTGVSQNPRHKITKRGQNVTFRCDPISEHNRLYWYRQTLGQGPEFLTYFQNEAQLEKSRLLSDRFSAERPKGSFSTLEIQRTEQGDSAMYLCASSLGGGQANTEAFFGQGTRLTVV.

V gene TRBV7-6 combines with J gene TRBJ2-3; D gene uncertain. Per the germline V gene, CDR1 is SGHVS and CDR2 is FNYEAQ. The V end lost 1 base, the J end lost 6 bases, and 14 bases lay between the germline ends. The CDR3 consists of 15 residues. CDR3 DNA: TGTGCCAGCAGCTTAGGGGCCAGAACTCGGGATACGCAGTATTTT. It yields the protein CASSLGARTRDTQYF.

This chain connects TRBV27 to TRBJ2-3, with 9 positions matching TRBD2. The V segment lost 5 bases and the J segment 4 bases; nucleotides outside the gene matches: 4. CDR3 length: 14 residues. Per the germline V gene, CDR1 is MNHEY and CDR2 is SMNVEV (reference sequence). The CDR3 region is CASSNSGSADTQYF. The CDR3 DNA reads TGTGCCAGCAGTAATAGCGGGAGCGCAGATACGCAGTATTTT.

The chain joins TRBV18 to TRBJ1-1; 7 bases map to TRBD1. The CDR3 is made up of 18 amino acids. CDR1 is KGHSH, CDR2 LQKENI, per germline. With V trimmed by 2 bases and J by 0 bases, 12 bases remained unmatched. In DNA, the CDR3 is TGTGCCAGCTCACCATCCAGGGGGGCCGTAACTATGAACACTGAAGCTTTCTTT. Translated, it gives CASSPSRGAVTMNTEAFF.

V gene TRBV5-6 combines with J gene TRBJ2-2; 7 positions match TRBD2. Germline V gives CDR1 SGHDT, CDR2 YYEEEE. The CDR3 runs 18 residues. The V gene end was trimmed by 0 bases and the J gene end by 0 bases; junction bases not matched to a gene: 8. CDR3 DNA: TGTGCCAGCAGCTTGGGGATAGCGGGCCACTCGAACACCGGGGAGCTGTTTTTT. Translation: CASSLGIAGHSNTGELFF.